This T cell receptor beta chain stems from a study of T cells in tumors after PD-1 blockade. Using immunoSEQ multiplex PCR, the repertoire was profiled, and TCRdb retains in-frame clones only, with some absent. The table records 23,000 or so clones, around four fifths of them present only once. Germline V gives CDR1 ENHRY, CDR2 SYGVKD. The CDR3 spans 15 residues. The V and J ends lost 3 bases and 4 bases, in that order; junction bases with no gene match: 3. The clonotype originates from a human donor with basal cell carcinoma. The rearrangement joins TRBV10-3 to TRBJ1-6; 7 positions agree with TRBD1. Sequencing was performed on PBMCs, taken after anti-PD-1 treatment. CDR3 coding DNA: TGTGCCATCAGTGAACCGGGACAGTATAATTCACCCCTCCACTTT. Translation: CAISEPGQYNSPLHF.